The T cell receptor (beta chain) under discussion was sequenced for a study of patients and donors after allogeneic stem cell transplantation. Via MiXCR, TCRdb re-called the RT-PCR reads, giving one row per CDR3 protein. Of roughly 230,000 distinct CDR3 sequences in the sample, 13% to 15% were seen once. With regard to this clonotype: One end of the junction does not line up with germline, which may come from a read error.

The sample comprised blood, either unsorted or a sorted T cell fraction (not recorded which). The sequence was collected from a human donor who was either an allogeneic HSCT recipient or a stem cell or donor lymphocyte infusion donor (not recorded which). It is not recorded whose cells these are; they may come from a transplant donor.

The CDR3 region is CTSSLGPNTEAFF. The CDR3 DNA reads TGTACCAGCAGCTTAGGACCTAACACTGAAGCTTTCTTT. This chain joins TRBV7-6 and TRBJ1-1; the D is unclear. The CDR3 contains 13 residues. Germline V gives CDR1 SGHVS, CDR2 FNYEAQ.